This section outlines one T cell receptor beta chain sequence together with its context. These data originate in a study of blood T cell repertoires in COVID-19. About the research overall: Acute-phase and convalescent COVID-19 samples originated in the United States, Italy and Spain.

Authors' processing steps: Estimates of nucleated cell counts were drawn from the amplification of reference gene primers. Libraries were prepared by immunoSEQ multiplex PCR; TCRdb keeps only in-frame clonotypes and omits some of them. That table supplies the V and J calls and clone size; D and trimming were determined from the DNA. The sample has 150,000 to 200,000 clones, just over 85% seen once; the top ten hold roughly 8.7%. The TCR comes from a man aged 50 or older with active or convalescent COVID-19. The specimen was peripheral blood.

The CDR3 protein is CATKDGGVNHSPLHF. CDR3 sequence (DNA): TGCGCCACCAAAGATGGAGGGGTTAATCATTCACCCCTCCACTTT. The chain employs TRBV5-1 and TRBJ1-6, with D possibly matching TRBD1 (5 bases). Germline V gene sequence: CDR1 SGHRS, CDR2 YFSETQ. This CDR3 is 15 amino acids long. The germline V and J ends were trimmed by 9 bases and 8 bases, with 21 bases remaining between them.